Each of the 30 T cell receptor beta chains below was sequenced from the same sample in a study of OX40 agonist ivuxolimab in advanced cancers. The table came from immunoSEQ multiplex PCR; TCRdb's copy has only in-frame clones and leaves some out. The repertoire consists of around 63,000 clones, with over 75% occurring once and the leading ten covering under 14%. The input for sequencing was CD4+ or CD8+ T cells sorted from blood, taken in a trial of the OX40 agonist ivuxolimab. The origin of the receptors is an adult with an advanced solid tumor such as melanoma, head and neck, liver or kidney cancer.

The V gene is TRBV6-1, the J gene TRBJ1-4; D may be TRBD1 (6 bases). Germline lookup yields CDR1 MNHNS and CDR2 SASEGT. V dropped 7 bases and J dropped 7 bases, with 16 bases sitting between them. The CDR3 length is 14 residues. The CDR3 DNA reads as TGTGCCAGCACCGGACAGACAGGCCGTGAAAAACTGTTTTTT. Residues: CASTGQTGREKLFF.

V and J are TRBV29-1 and TRBJ1-1; a weak D match, TRBD1 (6 bases). Germline CDR1 is SQVTM and CDR2 is ANQGSEA. This CDR3 contains 12 residues. V dropped 6 bases and J dropped 2 bases, with 10 bases sitting between them. CDR3 nucleotide sequence: TGCAGCGTGAACAGGGCCAACACTGAAGCTTTCTTT. This encodes CSVNRANTEAFF.

CDR3 coding DNA: TGTGCCAGCAGCCGGGACAGCACAGATACGCAGTATTTT. Protein: CASSRDSTDTQYF. The V call is TRBV11-2, the J call TRBJ2-3, with D perhaps matching TRBD1 or TRBD2 (5 bases each). V shed 5 bases and J shed 0 bases, with 6 bases lying between them. The length of the CDR3 is 13 residues. Germline V gene sequence: CDR1 SGHAT, CDR2 FQNNGV.

V and J are TRBV7-2 and TRBJ1-1; 7 positions agree with TRBD1. V trimming: 3 bases; J trimming: 9 bases; junction bases outside the gene matches: 7. The length of the CDR3 is 13 residues. The germline V gene encodes CDR1 SGHTA and CDR2 FQGNSA. The CDR3 is CASSLRQGVKAFF. Here the CDR3 DNA reads TGTGCCAGCAGCTTGAGGCAGGGGGTAAAAGCTTTCTTT.

The chain recombines TRBV5-4 with TRBJ2-5; D may correspond to TRBD1 or TRBD2 (5 bases each). CDR3 length: 13 residues. The V gene's germline CDR1 is SGHNT and CDR2 YYREEE (reference sequence). The germline V and J ends were trimmed by 4 bases and 4 bases, with 11 bases remaining between them. The CDR3 DNA follows: TGTGCCAGCAGCGAACCCGGGACAGAGACCCAGTACTTC. Protein product: CASSEPGTETQYF.

This chain uses TRBV5-1 with TRBJ2-2; TRBD1 matches at 9 bases. From germline, CDR1 is SGHRS and CDR2 YFSETQ. With 2 bases clipped from V and 6 bases from J, the junction kept 8 bases outside the gene matches. The CDR3 is made up of 16 amino acids. The CDR3 here is CASSFGDREVSGELFF. Here the CDR3 DNA reads TGCGCCAGCAGCTTCGGGGACAGGGAGGTTTCCGGGGAGCTGTTTTTT. The entire variable domain, with the rest obtained from reference TRBV5-1 and TRBJ2-2, is as follows: KAGVTQTPRYLIKTRGQQVTLSCSPISGHRSVSWYQQTPGQGLQFLFEYFSETQRNKGNFPGRFSGRQFSNSRSEMNVSTLELGDSALYLCASSFGDREVSGELFFGEGSRLTVL.

The V and J genes are TRBV4-1 and TRBJ2-1, with D possibly being TRBD2 (5 bases). The CDR3 length is 15 residues. The germline V gene has CDR1 MGHRA and CDR2 YSYEKL. V was trimmed by 4 bases and J by 4 bases, leaving 14 bases between them. The chain's CDR3 is CASSPGVQSYNEQFF. The CDR3 DNA follows: TGCGCCAGCAGCCCCGGGGTCCAATCGTACAATGAGCAGTTCTTC.

This clone has only one observation. This rearrangement joins TRBV7-9 to TRBJ2-5; no definite D call. CDR3 length equals 12 residues. In germline, CDR1 is SEHNR, CDR2 FQNEAQ (reference sequence). Trimming removed 4 bases at V and 2 bases at J, with 5 bases between. The CDR3 protein is CASSYIQETQYF. CDR3 sequence (DNA): TGTGCCAGCAGCTACATTCAAGAGACCCAGTACTTC.

This clone was seen a single time. The rearrangement uses TRBV7-9 and TRBJ1-4; 8 nucleotides agree with TRBD1. Germline V gene data show CDR1 as SEHNR and CDR2 as FQNEAQ (reference sequence). This CDR3 has 14 amino acids. Trimming took 5 bases from V and 7 from J; bases not matched to a gene: 6. This CDR3 reads CASSPTGGSEKLFF. The CDR3 coding sequence is TGTGCCAGCAGCCCCACAGGGGGTAGTGAAAAACTGTTTTTT.

Concerning this clone itself: At one boundary the junction diverges from the germline segment, which might be a read error. This sequence joins TRBV5-1 and TRBJ2-3, with a tentative D call TRBD2 (5 bases). The CDR3 length is 14 residues. The V gene's germline CDR1 is SGHRS and CDR2 YFSETQ. CDR3 coding DNA: TGCGCCAGCAGCTTGGGAGAGGGCACGGATACGCAGTATTTT. Translated: CASSLGEGTDTQYF.

The gene calls are TRBV5-1 and TRBJ1-4, with 7 bases aligning to TRBD1. The V and J ends lost 3 bases and 8 bases, in that order; junction bases with no gene match: 10. This CDR3 has 15 residues. Germline-derived CDR1 and CDR2 are SGHRS and YFSETQ. In DNA form, the CDR3 reads TGCGCCAGCAGCTCCTCGACAGGGCGAGGGGAAAAACTGTTTTTT. Protein: CASSSSTGRGEKLFF.

This chain connects TRBV27 to TRBJ1-5; TRBD1 matches 8 bases. V shed 6 bases, J shed 6 bases, and the junction held 4 bases outside the gene matches. CDR1 MNHEY and CDR2 SMNVEV come from the germline V gene (reference sequence). The CDR3 runs 13 residues. CDR3: CASRRQGSQPQHF. The CDR3 nucleotides are TGTGCCAGCAGAAGACAGGGGAGTCAGCCCCAGCATTTT.

V is TRBV20-1 and J is TRBJ1-1; D remains ambiguous. Per germline, CDR1 DFQATT and CDR2 SNEGSKA (reference sequence). Trimming pared 0 bases from V and 7 bases from J, leaving 3 bases between. The length of the CDR3 is 10 residues. DNA for the CDR3: TGCAGTGCTAGAGATGTTGAAGCTTTCTTT. This gives the protein CSARDVEAFF.

This clone was observed a few times. This chain uses TRBV2 with TRBJ1-2; 9 positions agree with TRBD1. Losses at the gene ends were 4 bases for V and 6 bases for J; bases not matched to a gene: 9. This CDR3 has 15 amino acids. Germline V CDR1 and CDR2: SNHLY, FYNNEI. CDR3 protein: CASSVWSGQGNGYTF. CDR3 sequence (DNA): TGTGCCAGCAGTGTTTGGTCGGGACAGGGAAATGGCTACACCTTC.

V and J are TRBV28 and TRBJ2-7; D may be TRBD2 (6 bases). V lost 3 bases and J lost 8, with 17 bases in between. Germline assignment: CDR1 MDHEN and CDR2 SYDVKM. The CDR3 consists of 14 residues. The CDR3 nucleotides are TGTGCCAGCAGTTTCGGAGCTCAAGGAGGGAAGCAGTACTTC. This codes for CASSFGAQGGKQYF.

The J gene is TRBJ2-7, the V gene TRBV27, with unresolved D. Germline CDR1 reads MNHEY; CDR2 reads SMNVEV (reference sequence). The CDR3 extends over 15 amino acids. Between the trimmed V and J ends, which lost 3 bases and 1 base, there was a span of 13 bases. The CDR3 sequence: CASSFRAEFSYEQYF. As DNA, the CDR3 is TGTGCCAGCAGTTTTCGGGCCGAGTTTTCCTACGAGCAGTACTTC.

The gene calls are TRBV5-1 and TRBJ1-1; D remains unclear. CDR1 and CDR2 (germline): SGHRS, YFSETQ. Trimming removed 0 bases from V and 5 bases from J, with 8 bases in between. CDR3 length: 13 amino acids. The DNA of the CDR3 is TGCGCCAGCAGCTTGGAAGTGGAGACTGAAGCTTTCTTT. This sequence encodes CASSLEVETEAFF.

This clone came up a few times. V usage is TRBV11-1 and J usage is TRBJ2-7; weak D call: TRBD2 (5 bases). The CDR3 has 12 amino acids. CDR1 and CDR2 from the germline V gene are SGHAT and FQDESV (reference sequence). V lost 6 bases to trimming and J lost 3 bases, with 9 bases between them. CDR3: CASSGRSYEQYF. DNA for the CDR3: TGTGCCAGCAGTGGGAGAAGCTACGAGCAGTACTTC.

The CDR3 DNA reads as TGCAGTGCTAGGCGGGTATGGGGAGCTTTCTTT. Protein: CSARRVWGAFF. V gene TRBV20-1 combines with J gene TRBJ1-1; D is uncertain. Germline CDR1 and CDR2: DFQATT and SNEGSKA (reference sequence). Trimming left V 3 bases short and J 10 bases short, with 12 bases between. The CDR3 is 11 amino acids.

There are a few counts of this clone. The chain couples TRBV18 to TRBJ1-2, with 9 positions matching TRBD1. This CDR3 is 12 amino acids long. The germline CDR1 and CDR2 sequences are KGHSH and LQKENI. Losses at the gene ends were 6 bases for V and 6 bases for J; bases not matched to a gene: 2. CDR3 region: CASSRTGDGYTF. CDR3 in DNA: TGTGCCAGCTCGCGGACAGGGGATGGCTACACCTTC.

The chain couples TRBV7-3 to TRBJ2-7; a weak D match, TRBD1 (6 bases). Germline CDR1 is SGHTA and CDR2 is FQGTGA. V was clipped by 8 bases and J by 2 bases, with 10 bases between them. The CDR3 consists of 12 residues. The CDR3 region has the DNA TGTGCCAGCGGAGGACAGACCTACGAGCAGTACTTC. It is translated as CASGGQTYEQYF.

This chain joins TRBV2 and TRBJ2-3, with TRBD2 identical over 8 bases. The CDR3 is 13 amino acids. The V segment lost 7 bases and the J segment 5 bases; nucleotides outside the gene matches: 5. Germline loops: CDR1 SNHLY, CDR2 FYNNEI. CDR3 DNA sequence: TGTGCCAGCAACGACCTAGCGGGAGATACGCAGTATTTT. Residues: CASNDLAGDTQYF.

This rearrangement joins TRBV27 to TRBJ2-7; TRBD2 matches at 8 bases. V was pared by 6 bases and J by 0 bases, with 7 bases of the junction left unmatched. The CDR3 length is 15 residues. Germline loops: CDR1 MNHEY, CDR2 SMNVEV (reference sequence). The CDR3 region has the DNA TGTGCCAGCAGACAAGCGGGAGTCCCCTCCTACGAGCAGTACTTC. Residues: CASRQAGVPSYEQYF.

This clone was observed once. V gene TRBV9 combines with J gene TRBJ2-3; perhaps TRBD2 as D (5 bases). CDR1 SGDLS and CDR2 YYNGEE come from the germline V gene. Between the trimmed V and J ends, which lost 5 bases and 0 bases, there was a span of 10 bases. The CDR3 runs 14 residues. CDR3 in amino acids: CASSDYSSTDTQYF. The CDR3 region has the DNA TGTGCCAGCAGTGACTATTCTAGCACAGATACGCAGTATTTT.

This clone occurred once. The CDR3 nucleotides read TGTGCCACCAGCTCTTCGACCAGGGACAATCAGCCCCAGCATTTT. Translated: CATSSSTRDNQPQHF. The rearrangement links TRBV15 to TRBJ1-5, with a weak D call TRBD1 (5 bases). The germline V and J ends were trimmed by 5 bases and 3 bases, with 14 bases remaining between them. Germline CDR1 is LNHNV and CDR2 is YYDKDF (reference sequence). The CDR3 consists of 15 residues.

The genes are TRBV5-1 and TRBJ2-5; weak D call: TRBD2 (5 bases). V was trimmed by 5 bases and J by 3 bases, leaving 11 bases between them. This CDR3 has 13 amino acids. CDR1 and CDR2 from the germline V gene are SGHRS and YFSETQ. The CDR3 sequence: CASRPLAEETQYF. CDR3 bases: TGCGCCAGCAGGCCTCTAGCAGAAGAGACCCAGTACTTC.

CDR3: CASSRSGGAVGNEQFF. The DNA of the CDR3 is TGCGCCAGCAGCCGGAGCGGGGGAGCTGTGGGCAATGAGCAGTTCTTC. V usage is TRBV5-1 and J usage is TRBJ2-1; 8 nucleotides line up with TRBD2. CDR1 is SGHRS, CDR2 YFSETQ, per germline. This CDR3 contains 16 residues. V gave up 4 bases and J gave up 6 bases; unmatched junction bases: 12.

This clone was seen just once. The chain recombines TRBV7-9 with TRBJ2-5, with D tentatively TRBD1 or TRBD2 (5 bases each). The length of the CDR3 is 13 residues. Germline lookup yields CDR1 SEHNR and CDR2 FQNEAQ (reference sequence). Trimming removed 5 bases at V and 4 bases at J, with 11 bases between. The CDR3 DNA follows: TGTGCCAGCAGCCCCGGGACGATAGAGACCCAGTACTTC. It translates to CASSPGTIETQYF.

The rearrangement joins TRBV7-2 to TRBJ2-1; 8 nucleotides line up with TRBD2. Germline V CDR1 and CDR2: SGHTA, FQGNSA. The length of the CDR3 is 15 residues. The V segment lost 5 bases and the J segment 9 bases; nucleotides outside the gene matches: 12. The chain's CDR3 is CASSQPGLDSGEQFF. CDR3 DNA: TGTGCCAGCAGCCAACCGGGACTAGATTCGGGTGAGCAGTTCTTC.

The J gene is TRBJ2-5, the V gene TRBV27; D is unresolved. Germline V CDR1 and CDR2: MNHEY, SMNVEV (reference sequence). V lost 5 bases and J lost 5, with 15 bases in between. The CDR3 extends over 14 amino acids. CDR3 protein: CASSQSWIRETQYF. CDR3 DNA: TGTGCCAGCAGTCAGTCCTGGATAAGGGAGACCCAGTACTTC.